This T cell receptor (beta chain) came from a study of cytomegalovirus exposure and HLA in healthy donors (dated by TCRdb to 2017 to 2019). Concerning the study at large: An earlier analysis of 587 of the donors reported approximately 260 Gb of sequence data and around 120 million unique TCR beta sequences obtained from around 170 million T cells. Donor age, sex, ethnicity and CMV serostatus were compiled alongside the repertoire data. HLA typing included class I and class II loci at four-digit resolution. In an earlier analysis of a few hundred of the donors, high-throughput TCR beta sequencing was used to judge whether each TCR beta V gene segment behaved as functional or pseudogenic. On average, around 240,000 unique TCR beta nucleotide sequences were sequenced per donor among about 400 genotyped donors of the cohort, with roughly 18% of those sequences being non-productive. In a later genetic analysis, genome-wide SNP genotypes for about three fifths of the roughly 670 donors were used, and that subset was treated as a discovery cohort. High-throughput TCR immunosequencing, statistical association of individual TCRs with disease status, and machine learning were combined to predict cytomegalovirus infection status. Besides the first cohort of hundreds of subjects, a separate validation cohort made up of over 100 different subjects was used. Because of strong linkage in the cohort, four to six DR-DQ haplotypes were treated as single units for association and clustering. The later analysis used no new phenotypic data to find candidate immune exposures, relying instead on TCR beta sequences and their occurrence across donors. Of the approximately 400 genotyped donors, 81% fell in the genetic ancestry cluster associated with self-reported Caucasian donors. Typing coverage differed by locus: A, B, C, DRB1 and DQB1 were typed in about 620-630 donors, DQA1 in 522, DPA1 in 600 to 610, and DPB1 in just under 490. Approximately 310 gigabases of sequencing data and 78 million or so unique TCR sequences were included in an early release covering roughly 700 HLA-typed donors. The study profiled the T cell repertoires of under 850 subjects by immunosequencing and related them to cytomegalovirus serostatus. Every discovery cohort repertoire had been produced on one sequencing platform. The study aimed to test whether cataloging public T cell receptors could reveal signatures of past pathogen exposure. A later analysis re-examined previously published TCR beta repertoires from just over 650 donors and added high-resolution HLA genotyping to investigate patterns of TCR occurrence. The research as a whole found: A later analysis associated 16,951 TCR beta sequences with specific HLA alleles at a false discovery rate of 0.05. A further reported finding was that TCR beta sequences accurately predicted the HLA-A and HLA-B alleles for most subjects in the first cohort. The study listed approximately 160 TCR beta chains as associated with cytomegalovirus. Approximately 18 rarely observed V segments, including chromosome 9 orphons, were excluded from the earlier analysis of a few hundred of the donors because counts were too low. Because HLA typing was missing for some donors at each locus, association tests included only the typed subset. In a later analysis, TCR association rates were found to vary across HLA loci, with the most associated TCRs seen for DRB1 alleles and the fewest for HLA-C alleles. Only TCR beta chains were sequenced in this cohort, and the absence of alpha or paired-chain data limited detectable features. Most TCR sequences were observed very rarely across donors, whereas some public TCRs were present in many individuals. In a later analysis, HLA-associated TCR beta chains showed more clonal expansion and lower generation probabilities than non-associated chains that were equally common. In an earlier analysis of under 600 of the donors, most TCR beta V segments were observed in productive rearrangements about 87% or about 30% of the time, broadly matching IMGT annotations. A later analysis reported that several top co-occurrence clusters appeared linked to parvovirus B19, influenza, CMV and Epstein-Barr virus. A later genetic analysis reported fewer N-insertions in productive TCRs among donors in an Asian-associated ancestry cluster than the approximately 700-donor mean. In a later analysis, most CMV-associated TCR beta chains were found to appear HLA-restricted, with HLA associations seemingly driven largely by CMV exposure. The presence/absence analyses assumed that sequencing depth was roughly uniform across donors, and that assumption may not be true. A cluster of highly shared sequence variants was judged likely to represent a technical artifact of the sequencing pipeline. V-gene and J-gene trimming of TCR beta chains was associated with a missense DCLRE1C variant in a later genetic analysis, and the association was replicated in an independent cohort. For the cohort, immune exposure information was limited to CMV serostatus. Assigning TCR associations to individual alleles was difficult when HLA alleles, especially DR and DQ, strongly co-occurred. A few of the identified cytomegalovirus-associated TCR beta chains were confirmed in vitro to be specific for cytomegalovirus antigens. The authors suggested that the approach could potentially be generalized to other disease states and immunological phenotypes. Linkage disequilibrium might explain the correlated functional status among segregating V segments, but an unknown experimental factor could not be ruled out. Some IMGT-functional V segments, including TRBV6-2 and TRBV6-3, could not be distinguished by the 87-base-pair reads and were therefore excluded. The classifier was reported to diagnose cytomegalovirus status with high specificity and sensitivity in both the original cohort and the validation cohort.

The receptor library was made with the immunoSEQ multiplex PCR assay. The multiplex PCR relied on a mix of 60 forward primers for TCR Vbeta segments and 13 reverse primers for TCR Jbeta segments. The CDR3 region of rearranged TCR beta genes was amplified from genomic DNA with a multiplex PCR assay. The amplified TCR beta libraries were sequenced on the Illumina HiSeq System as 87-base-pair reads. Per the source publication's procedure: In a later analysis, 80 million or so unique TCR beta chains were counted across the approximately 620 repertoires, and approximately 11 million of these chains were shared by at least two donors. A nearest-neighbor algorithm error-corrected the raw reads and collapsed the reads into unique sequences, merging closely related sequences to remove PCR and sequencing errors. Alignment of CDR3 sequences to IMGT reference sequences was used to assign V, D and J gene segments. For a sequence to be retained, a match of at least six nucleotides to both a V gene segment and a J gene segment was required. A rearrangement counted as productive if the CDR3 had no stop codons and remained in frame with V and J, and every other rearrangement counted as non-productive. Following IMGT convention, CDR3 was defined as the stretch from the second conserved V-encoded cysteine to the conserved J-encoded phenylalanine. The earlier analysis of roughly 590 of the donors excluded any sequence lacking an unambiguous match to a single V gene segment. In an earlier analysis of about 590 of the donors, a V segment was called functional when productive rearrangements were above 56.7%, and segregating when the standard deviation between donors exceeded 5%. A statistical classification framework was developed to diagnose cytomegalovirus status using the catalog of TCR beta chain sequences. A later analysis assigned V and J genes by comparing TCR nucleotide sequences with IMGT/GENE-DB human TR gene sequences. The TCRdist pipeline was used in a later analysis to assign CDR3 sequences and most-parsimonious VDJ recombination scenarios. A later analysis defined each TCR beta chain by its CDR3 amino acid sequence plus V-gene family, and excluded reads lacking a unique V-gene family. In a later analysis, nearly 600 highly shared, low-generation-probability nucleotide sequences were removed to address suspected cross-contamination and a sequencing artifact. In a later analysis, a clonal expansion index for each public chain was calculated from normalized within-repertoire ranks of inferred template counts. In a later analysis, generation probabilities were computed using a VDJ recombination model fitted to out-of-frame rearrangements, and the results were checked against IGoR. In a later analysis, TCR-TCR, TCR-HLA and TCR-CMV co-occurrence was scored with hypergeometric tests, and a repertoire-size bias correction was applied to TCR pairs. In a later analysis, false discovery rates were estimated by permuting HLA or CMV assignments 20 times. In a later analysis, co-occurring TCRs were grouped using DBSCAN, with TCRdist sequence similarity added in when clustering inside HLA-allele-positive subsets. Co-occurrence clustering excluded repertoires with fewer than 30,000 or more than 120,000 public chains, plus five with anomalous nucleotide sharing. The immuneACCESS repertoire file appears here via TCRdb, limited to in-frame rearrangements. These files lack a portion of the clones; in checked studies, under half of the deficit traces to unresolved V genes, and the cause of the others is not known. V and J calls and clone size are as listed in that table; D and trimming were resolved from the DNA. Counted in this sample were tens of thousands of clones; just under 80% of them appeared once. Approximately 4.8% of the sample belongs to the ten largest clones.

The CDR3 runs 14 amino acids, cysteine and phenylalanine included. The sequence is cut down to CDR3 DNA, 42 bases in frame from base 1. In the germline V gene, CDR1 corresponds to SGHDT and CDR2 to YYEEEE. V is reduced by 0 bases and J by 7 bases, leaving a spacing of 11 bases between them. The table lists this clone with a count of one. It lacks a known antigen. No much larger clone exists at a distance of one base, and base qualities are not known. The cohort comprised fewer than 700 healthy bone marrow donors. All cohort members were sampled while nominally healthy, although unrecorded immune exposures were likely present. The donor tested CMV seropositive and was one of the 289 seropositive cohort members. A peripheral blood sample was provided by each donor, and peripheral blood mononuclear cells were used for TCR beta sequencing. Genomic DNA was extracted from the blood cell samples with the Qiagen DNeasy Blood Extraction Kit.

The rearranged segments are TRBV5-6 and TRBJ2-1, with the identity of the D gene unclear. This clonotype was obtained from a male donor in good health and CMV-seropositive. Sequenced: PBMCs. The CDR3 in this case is CASSLVRLENEQFF. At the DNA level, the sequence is TGTGCCAGCAGCTTGGTTCGCCTAGAAAATGAGCAGTTCTTC.